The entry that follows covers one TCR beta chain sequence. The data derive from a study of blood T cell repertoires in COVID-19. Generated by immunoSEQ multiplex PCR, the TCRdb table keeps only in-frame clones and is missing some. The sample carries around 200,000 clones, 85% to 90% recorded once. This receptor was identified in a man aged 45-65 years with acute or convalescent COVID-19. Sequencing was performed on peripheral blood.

The CDR3 is CASSTGDGELFF. As DNA, the CDR3 is TGTGCCAGTAGTACGGGGGACGGGGAGCTGTTTTTT. This chain uses TRBV19 with TRBJ2-2, with TRBD2 as a possible D gene (6 bases). Germline V gene data show CDR1 as LNHDA and CDR2 as SQIVND (reference sequence). The length of the CDR3 is 12 residues. Trimming left V 4 bases short and J 7 bases short, with 7 bases between.